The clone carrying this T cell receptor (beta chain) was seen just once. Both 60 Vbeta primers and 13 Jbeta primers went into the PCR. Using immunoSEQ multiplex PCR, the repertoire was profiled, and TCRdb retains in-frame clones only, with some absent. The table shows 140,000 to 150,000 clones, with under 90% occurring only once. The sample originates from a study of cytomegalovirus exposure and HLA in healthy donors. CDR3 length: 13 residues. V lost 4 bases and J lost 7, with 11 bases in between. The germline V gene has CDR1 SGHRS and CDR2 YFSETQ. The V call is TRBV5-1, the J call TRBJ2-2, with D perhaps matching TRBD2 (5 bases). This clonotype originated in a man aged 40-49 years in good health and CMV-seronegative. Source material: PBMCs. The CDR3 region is CASSPLAVGELFF. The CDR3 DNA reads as TGCGCCAGCAGCCCCCTAGCAGTCGGGGAGCTGTTTTTT. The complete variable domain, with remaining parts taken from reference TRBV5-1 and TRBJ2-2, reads KAGVTQTPRYLIKTRGQQVTLSCSPISGHRSVSWYQQTPGQGLQFLFEYFSETQRNKGNFPGRFSGRQFSNSRSEMNVSTLELGDSALYLCASSPLAVGELFFGEGSRLTVL.